This is a list of T cell receptor beta chains from one sample in a study of radiation and T cells in renal cell carcinoma. Here immunoSEQ multiplex PCR was the method, and the copy in TCRdb shows in-frame clones only, minus some. This sample carries roughly 90,000 clones, around 85% of them seen once, and the ten largest clones take around 9.4%. The specimen was blood, collected from a patient whose treatment included radiotherapy and nephrectomy. These receptors all stem from a man aged 45 to 65 with renal cell carcinoma. Both conserved end residues are part of each CDR3. Each record gives: D gene, V gene, clone size, J gene, CDR3 protein, CDR3 DNA. The D gene is left open where the match is weak. Clone size is stated in some rows and not others, as once, few, many or a class when expanded.

D: NA
V: TRBV4-1
size: NA
J: TRBJ1-1
CDR3: CASRPEEAVNTEAFF
DNA: TGCGCCAGCAGGCCAGAAGAAGCCGTGAACACTGAAGCTTTCTTT

D: NA
V: TRBV5-1
size: NA
J: TRBJ1-1
CDR3: CASSLEGWDTEAFF
DNA: TGCGCCAGCAGCTTGGAGGGGTGGGACACTGAAGCTTTCTTT

D: TRBD1
V: TRBV11-1
size: NA
J: TRBJ2-7
CDR3: CASSFLPGQGYEQYF
DNA: TGTGCCAGCAGCTTCCTGCCGGGACAGGGATACGAGCAGTACTTC

D: NA
V: TRBV6-5
size: NA
J: TRBJ1-5
CDR3: CASSYDGNSNQPQHF
DNA: TGTGCCAGCAGTTACGACGGGAATAGCAATCAGCCCCAGCATTTT

D: TRBD2
V: TRBV7-3
size: NA
J: TRBJ2-5
CDR3: CASSPGTSGRVVETQYF
DNA: TGTGCCAGCAGCCCTGGGACTAGCGGGAGGGTTGTGGAGACCCAGTACTTC

D: NA
V: TRBV6-5
size: NA
J: TRBJ2-7
CDR3: CASSYSGGVEQYF
DNA: TGTGCCAGCAGTTACTCCGGGGGCGTCGAGCAGTACTTC

D: TRBD1
V: TRBV19
size: NA
J: TRBJ2-7
CDR3: CASSFTRTGSEQYF
DNA: TGTGCCAGTAGTTTCACCCGGACAGGGTCCGAGCAGTACTTC

D: NA
V: TRBV7-6
size: NA
J: TRBJ1-4
CDR3: CASSFQGTANEKLFF
DNA: TGTGCCAGCAGCTTCCAGGGAACAGCTAATGAAAAACTGTTTTTT

D: NA
V: TRBV7-9
size: NA
J: TRBJ1-3
CDR3: CASSSTPHSGNTIYF
DNA: TGTGCCAGCAGCTCGACACCACACTCTGGAAACACCATATATTTT

D: TRBD2
V: TRBV4-1
size: NA
J: TRBJ2-1
CDR3: CASSQDASGAYNEQFF
DNA: TGCGCCAGCAGCCAAGACGCTAGCGGGGCATACAATGAGCAGTTCTTC

D: TRBD1
V: TRBV30
size: few
J: TRBJ1-1
CDR3: CAGGRDRPIGAFF
DNA: TGTGCCGGGGGTCGGGACAGGCCCATTGGAGCTTTCTTT

D: NA
V: TRBV30
size: NA
J: TRBJ1-1
CDR3: CAWSLPRNTEAFF
DNA: TGTGCCTGGAGTCTACCCAGGAACACTGAAGCTTTCTTT